The 7 T cell receptor beta chains reported below all come from one sample, sequenced in a study of control samples from healthy donors and cancer patients. Libraries were prepared by immunoSEQ multiplex PCR; TCRdb keeps only in-frame clonotypes and omits some of them. The data show some 140,000 clones, roughly 94% seen once. The sequenced sample was PBMCs. The receptors here all came from a man in his 60s with colorectal cancer.

The chain has TRBV6-5 and TRBJ1-3, with a possible D match to TRBD1 (5 bases). V lost 8 bases and J lost 4, with 12 bases in between. Germline V CDR1 and CDR2: MNHEY, SVGAGI. The CDR3 covers 13 residues. The CDR3 spells CASLSGEGNTIYF. CDR3 nucleotides: TGTGCCAGCCTCTCGGGGGAAGGAAACACCATATATTTT.

The chain couples TRBV20-1 to TRBJ1-4, with D uncertain. Germline CDR1 and CDR2: DFQATT and SNEGSKA (reference sequence). The CDR3 extends over 11 amino acids. V shed 3 bases and J shed 8 bases, with 7 bases lying between them. CDR3 sequence reads: CSASLREKLFF. CDR3 bases: TGCAGTGCTAGTTTAAGGGAAAAACTGTTTTTT.

The chain uses TRBV30 and TRBJ2-2; tentatively, D is TRBD1 or TRBD2 (6 bases each). CDR1 is GTSNPN and CDR2 is SVGIG in the germline V gene (reference sequence). The CDR3 runs to 13 residues. Between the trimmed V and J ends, which lost 3 bases and 6 bases, there was a span of 11 bases. The CDR3 nucleotides read TGTGCCTGGAGGAAAGGGGGGTCCGGGGAGCTGTTTTTT. It translates to CAWRKGGSGELFF.

This clone has just a few counts. This same CDR3 is encoded by further DNA sequences in the sample. The chain uses TRBV5-1 and TRBJ2-2, with D unclear. Trimming removed 0 bases at V and 0 bases at J, with 3 bases between. The CDR3 consists of 14 residues. The germline CDR1 and CDR2 sequences are SGHRS and YFSETQ. The CDR3 sequence is CASSLEPNTGELFF. In DNA form, the CDR3 reads TGCGCCAGCAGCTTGGAACCGAACACCGGGGAGCTGTTTTTT.

V usage is TRBV2 and J usage is TRBJ2-7; perhaps TRBD1 as D (5 bases). The CDR3 is 13 residues long. Trimming took 7 bases from V and 2 from J, leaving 12 bases between them. Germline V lookup: CDR1 SNHLY, CDR2 FYNNEI. Written as DNA, the CDR3 is TGTGCCAGCAACCCTGACAGCACCTACGAGCAGTACTTC. It yields the protein CASNPDSTYEQYF.

The chain employs TRBV6-2 or TRBV6-3 and TRBJ1-5; D is perhaps TRBD1 (5 bases). The germline V gene has CDR1 MNHEY and CDR2 SVGEGT. V lost 3 bases and J 0 bases, leaving 15 bases between the germline ends. The length of the CDR3 is 17 residues. Written as DNA, the CDR3 is TGTGCCAGCAGTTATTCCCCCCGGGACTTTAGCAATCAGCCCCAGCATTTT. Protein: CASSYSPRDFSNQPQHF.

The chain recombines TRBV21-1 with TRBJ1-2. TRBV21-1 is termed a pseudogene. This CDR3 is 15 amino acids long. In DNA, the CDR3 is TGTGCCAGCAGCAGGGGGAGCAGGGCGGGCTATGGCTACACCTTC. The encoded protein is CASSRGSRAGYGYTF.